This T cell receptor beta chain is drawn from a study of blood T cell repertoires in COVID-19. TCRdb keeps only in-frame clones here, not all; method: immunoSEQ multiplex PCR. The sample includes a few hundred thousand clones, approximately 86% of them seen just once. Individuals drawn from approximately 26 US areas were roughly 18 to 89 years old. The clonotype was recovered from a woman aged 40-49 years with acute COVID-19. The sample consisted of PBMCs or T cells enriched from blood (not recorded which).

The CDR3 nucleotides are TGCGCCAGCAGCTACAGGTGGGACAGGGATAATTCACCCCTCCACTTT. It translates to CASSYRWDRDNSPLHF. The V call is TRBV4-1, the J call TRBJ1-6; 9 bases align to TRBD1. Germline CDR1 reads MGHRA; CDR2 reads YSYEKL. V dropped 5 bases and J dropped 5; count of bases not matched to a gene: 7. The CDR3 sequence is 16 residues long.